The 19 T cell receptor beta chains listed next were all sequenced from one sample in a study of cytomegalovirus exposure and HLA in healthy donors. Researchers ran the PCR with 60 Vbeta and 13 Jbeta primers. TCRdb's table, derived via immunoSEQ multiplex PCR, lists solely in-frame clones and lacks some. The data hold about 79,000 clones, with 60% to 80% observed a single time. What was sequenced was PBMCs. The receptors originated from a man aged 60 to 75 in good health and CMV-seronegative.

This chain uses TRBV2 with TRBJ2-1, with 10 bases fitting TRBD2. Trimming cost V 2 bases and J 5 bases; bases outside gene matches: 3. The CDR3 runs 15 residues. The V gene's germline CDR1 is SNHLY and CDR2 FYNNEI. In DNA, the CDR3 is TGTGCCAGCAGTGAAAGCAGCGGGGGGGACAATGAGCAGTTCTTC. It yields the protein CASSESSGGDNEQFF.

This clone occurred once. V is TRBV19 and J is TRBJ2-3; D uncertain. CDR1 is LNHDA, CDR2 SQIVND, per germline (reference sequence). CDR3 length: 13 amino acids. Trimming cost V 6 bases and J 1 base, with 8 bases left between them. CDR3 protein: CASRGDRTDTQYF. The CDR3 DNA reads TGTGCCAGTAGGGGCGACCGCACAGATACGCAGTATTTT.

This chain connects TRBV7-2 to TRBJ1-4; maybe TRBD1 (6 bases). The CDR3 consists of 14 residues. The germline CDR1 and CDR2 sequences are SGHTA and FQGNSA. Trimming cost V 5 bases and J 6 bases, with 13 bases left between them. This CDR3 is CASSLLGGDEKLFF. The DNA of the CDR3 is TGTGCCAGCAGCCTTCTTGGGGGCGATGAAAAACTGTTTTTT.

This clone came up once. The J gene is TRBJ1-1, the V gene TRBV30; maybe TRBD1 (6 bases). Looked up from germline, CDR1 is GTSNPN and CDR2 is SVGIG (reference sequence). V lost 5 bases and J 1 base, leaving 11 bases between the germline ends. CDR3 length equals 13 residues. CDR3 nucleotide sequence: TGTGCCTGGGGACTAGGGGGGAACACTGAAGCTTTCTTT. It is translated as CAWGLGGNTEAFF. Variable domain in full (rest from reference TRBV30 and TRBJ1-1): SQTIHQWPATLVQPVGSPLSLECTVEGTSNPNLYWYRQAAGRGLQLLFYSVGIGQISSEVPQNLSASRPQDRQFILSSKKLLLSDSGFYLCAWGLGGNTEAFFGQGTRLTVV.

A few counts support this clone. This chain uses TRBV5-1 with TRBJ2-7, with a weak D call TRBD2 (5 bases). V lost 4 bases and J lost 3, with 14 bases in between. From germline, CDR1 is SGHRS and CDR2 YFSETQ. CDR3 length: 14 residues. The CDR3, as DNA: TGCGCCAGCAGCGACCACCAGACTAACTACGAGCAGTACTTC. It specifies CASSDHQTNYEQYF.

The chain joins TRBV19 to TRBJ1-2; 10 nucleotides agree with TRBD1. The ends lost 5 bases at V and 4 bases at J; junction bases unmatched: 1. The germline gives CDR1 LNHDA, CDR2 SQIVND (reference sequence). The CDR3 is 13 amino acids. The CDR3 protein is CASSGQGVYGYTF. The CDR3 nucleotides are TGTGCCAGTAGTGGACAGGGGGTCTATGGCTACACCTTC.

The J gene is TRBJ1-3, the V gene TRBV30; maybe TRBD1 (6 bases). V lost 2 bases to trimming and J lost 6 bases, with 14 bases between them. The V gene's germline CDR1 is GTSNPN and CDR2 SVGIG (reference sequence). CDR3 length: 14 amino acids. CDR3 sequence: CAWSSGDPENTIYF. The CDR3 nucleotides are TGTGCCTGGAGTTCAGGGGATCCTGAAAACACCATATATTTT. Together with reference TRBV30 and TRBJ1-3, the CDR3 gives the full variable domain: SQTIHQWPATLVQPVGSPLSLECTVEGTSNPNLYWYRQAAGRGLQLLFYSVGIGQISSEVPQNLSASRPQDRQFILSSKKLLLSDSGFYLCAWSSGDPENTIYFGEGSWLTVV.

A word on this clone: The junction does not match germline at one end; this may be a read error. This chain connects TRBV5-8 to TRBJ2-7; 7 bases agree with TRBD1. The V gene's germline CDR1 is SGHTS and CDR2 YDEGEE. This CDR3 comprises 11 residues. In DNA form, the CDR3 reads TGTGCCAGCAGCTTGGTCGGGGACAGAAACTTC. Its translation: CASSLVGDRNF.

The CDR3 sequence is CASSESPGGIPYEQYF. In nucleotides, the CDR3 is TGTGCCAGCAGCGAATCCCCCGGGGGTATTCCCTACGAGCAGTACTTC. The genes are TRBV7-2 and TRBJ2-7, with D maybe TRBD2 (6 bases). Germline assignment: CDR1 SGHTA and CDR2 FQGNSA. Trimming removed 5 bases from V and 2 bases from J, with 19 bases in between. CDR3 length equals 16 residues.

V usage is TRBV27 and J usage is TRBJ2-1; possibly TRBD1 for D (5 bases). The germline V gene has CDR1 MNHEY and CDR2 SMNVEV (reference sequence). Trimming removed 7 bases from V and 3 bases from J, with 13 bases in between. This CDR3 contains 14 residues. The CDR3 nucleotides are TGTGCCAGCATCCCAGGGAAGGGCTACAATGAGCAGTTCTTC. Translation: CASIPGKGYNEQFF.

The chain uses TRBV6-1 and TRBJ2-1; a possible D gene is TRBD2 (7 bases). The CDR3 totals 17 residues. V shed 4 bases and J shed 5 bases, with 21 bases lying between them. Germline CDR1 and CDR2: MNHNS and SASEGT. This CDR3 is CASSGGGVPRRDNEQFF. CDR3 nucleotide sequence: TGTGCCAGCAGTGGGGGGGGCGTCCCGAGGAGGGACAATGAGCAGTTCTTC.

V and J are TRBV6-6 and TRBJ1-1, with 8 bases that match TRBD1. The junction had 7 bases not matched to a gene; V was cut back by 6 bases and J by 1 base. The CDR3 is made up of 15 amino acids. CDR1 and CDR2 from the germline V gene are MNHNY and SVGAGI (reference sequence). The CDR3 spells CASSRAGGANTEAFF. For the CDR3, the DNA is TGTGCCAGCAGCCGAGCAGGGGGCGCGAACACTGAAGCTTTCTTT.

Regarding this clone: This sample includes further DNA sequences coding for the same CDR3. The chain combines TRBV5-1 with TRBJ2-3; 7 bases match TRBD1. Germline CDR1 SGHRS, CDR2 YFSETQ. Germline trimming cut 0 bases from V and 3 bases from J; bases unmatched to any gene: 1. This CDR3 has 14 residues. The DNA for the CDR3 is TGCGCCAGCAGCTTGGAACAGGGGACAGATACGCAGTATTTT. It is translated as CASSLEQGTDTQYF.

This clone has only a few counts. The V call is TRBV5-1, the J call TRBJ2-1; 7 bases agree with TRBD1. Per the germline V gene, CDR1 is SGHRS and CDR2 is YFSETQ. The V and J ends lost 1 base and 5 bases, in that order; junction bases with no gene match: 6. The CDR3 is made up of 15 amino acids. The CDR3: CASSLLRQGHNEQFF. The DNA of the CDR3 is TGCGCCAGCAGCTTGCTCCGACAGGGCCACAATGAGCAGTTCTTC.

CDR3: CASRWGSDEQFF. The CDR3 region has the DNA TGTGCCAGCAGGTGGGGCAGCGATGAGCAGTTCTTC. The chain carries TRBV2 and TRBJ2-1; a possible D gene is TRBD1 (5 bases). CDR1 and CDR2 from the germline V gene are SNHLY and FYNNEI. The CDR3 runs to 12 residues. Trimming left V 6 bases short and J 8 bases short, with 11 bases between.

The rearrangement uses TRBV28 and TRBJ2-5; 9 nucleotides align to TRBD1. V lost 1 base, J lost 4 bases, and 7 bases stayed unmatched. CDR1 and CDR2 from the germline V gene are MDHEN and SYDVKM. This CDR3 has 16 residues. The CDR3 coding sequence is TGTGCCAGCAGTTTATTGGGACAGGGTTTCCCAGAGACCCAGTACTTC. Residues: CASSLLGQGFPETQYF.

The rearrangement links TRBV7-2 to TRBJ2-5; D uncertain. The CDR3 covers 13 residues. Germline CDR1 SGHTA, CDR2 FQGNSA. Trimming cost V 5 bases and J 1 base, with 8 bases left between them. DNA of the CDR3: TGTGCCAGCAGCAAAGCCATCCAAGAGACCCAGTACTTC. Translated: CASSKAIQETQYF.

V and J are TRBV6-1 and TRBJ2-5; TRBD2 might be the D (6 bases). This CDR3 spans 14 amino acids. Trimming took 10 bases from V and 1 from J, leaving 16 bases between them. Germline CDR1 MNHNS, CDR2 SASEGT. Here the CDR3 DNA reads TGTGCCACCAACCGGGGCGGGACCCAAGAGACCCAGTACTTC. Its protein product is CATNRGGTQETQYF.

The chain carries TRBV2 and TRBJ2-3; TRBD2 agrees at 8 bases. V gave up 6 bases and J gave up 2 bases; unmatched junction bases: 7. The germline CDR1 and CDR2 sequences are SNHLY and FYNNEI. The CDR3 totals 15 residues. CDR3: CASRMGLVPTDTQYF. CDR3 nucleotide sequence: TGTGCCAGCAGGATGGGACTAGTCCCCACAGATACGCAGTATTTT.